This T cell receptor (beta chain) originates from a study of cytomegalovirus exposure and HLA in healthy donors. With 60 Vbeta and 13 Jbeta primers, the PCR was carried out. TCRdb's table, derived via immunoSEQ multiplex PCR, lists solely in-frame clones and lacks some. The sample carries 110,000 or so clones, 76% recorded once. Whole-study findings and limits: In most subjects, TCR beta sequences reportedly gave accurate predictions of HLA-A and HLA-B alleles. Presence/absence analyses took donor sequencing depth as roughly uniform. The authors judged a highly shared variant cluster likely a sequencing artifact. CMV serostatus was the only recorded immune exposure for donors.

A remark on this clone: Its antigen is as yet unknown.

CDR1 is LNHDA, CDR2 SQIVND, per germline (reference sequence). The V end was cut by 3 bases, the J end by 2 bases, with 13 bases between. CDR3 length: 15 amino acids. The sequence was obtained from a middle-aged woman in good health and CMV-seropositive. The chain recombines TRBV19 with TRBJ1-2; unclear D gene. The sequenced sample consisted of PBMCs. The CDR3 loop reads CASSIVNSRNYGYTF. The CDR3 DNA is TGTGCCAGTAGTATTGTCAACAGCCGAAACTATGGCTACACCTTC.